This T cell receptor (beta chain) stems from a study of shared clonotypes between healthy human individuals. V was pared by 7 bases and J by 0 bases, with 8 bases of the junction left unmatched. The CDR3 runs 17 residues. The germline V gene has CDR1 GTSNPN and CDR2 SVGIG (reference sequence). The method was immunoSEQ multiplex PCR; TCRdb's version includes in-frame clones alone and lacks a portion of them. Of 950,000 to 1,100,000 clones in the sample, 60% to 80% were seen once. The sequencing input was memory CD4+ T cells sorted from blood. This sample's subset: CD45RA-negative fraction. This clonotype was obtained from a man between 18 and 29 years old in good health. V gene TRBV30 combines with J gene TRBJ2-3, with 15 bases matching TRBD2. The DNA of the CDR3 is TGTGCCTCGGCGCCGGGACTAGCGGGAGGCAGCACAGATACGCAGTATTTT. Its translation: CASAPGLAGGSTDTQYF. Filled out from reference TRBV30 and TRBJ2-3, the complete variable domain reads SQTIHQWPATLVQPVGSPLSLECTVEGTSNPNLYWYRQAAGRGLQLLFYSVGIGQISSEVPQNLSASRPQDRQFILSSKKLLLSDSGFYLCASAPGLAGGSTDTQYFGPGTRLTVL.